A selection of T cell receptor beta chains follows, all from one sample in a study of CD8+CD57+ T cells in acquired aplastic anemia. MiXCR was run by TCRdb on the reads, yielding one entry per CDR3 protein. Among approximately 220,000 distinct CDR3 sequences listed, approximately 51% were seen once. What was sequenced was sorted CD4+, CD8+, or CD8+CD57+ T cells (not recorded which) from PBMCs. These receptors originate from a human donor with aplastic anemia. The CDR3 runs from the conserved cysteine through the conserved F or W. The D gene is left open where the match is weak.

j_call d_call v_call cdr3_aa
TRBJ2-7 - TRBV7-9 CASSLVGAYEQYF
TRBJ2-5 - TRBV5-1 CASSYERLETQYF
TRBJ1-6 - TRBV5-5 CASSRTVLSYNSPLHF
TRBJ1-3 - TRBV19 CASSPGAGNTIYF
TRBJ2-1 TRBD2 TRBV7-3 CASSPLPGGGYNEQFF
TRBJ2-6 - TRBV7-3 CASSKLLDRANVLTF
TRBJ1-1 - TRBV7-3 CASSLGGPTEAFF
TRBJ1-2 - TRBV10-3 CAIRSGGYGYTF
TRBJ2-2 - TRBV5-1 CASRERGRTNSNTGELFF
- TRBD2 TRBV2 CASSVGGGPFDEQFF
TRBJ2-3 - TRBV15 CATSEGISDTQYF
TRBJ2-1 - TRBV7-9 CASSPKGEEEQFF
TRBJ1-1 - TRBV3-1 CASSQVGTEAFF
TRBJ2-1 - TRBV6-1 CASSEEAQFF
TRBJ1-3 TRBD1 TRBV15 CATSRTGTGNTIYF
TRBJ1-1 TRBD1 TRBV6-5 CASSYSGQGLNTGAFF
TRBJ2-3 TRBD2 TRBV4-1 CASSQVGTSGGIDTQYF
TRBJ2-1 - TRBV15 CATSPGDYNEQFF
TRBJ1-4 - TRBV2 CASSRSGGIYEKLFF
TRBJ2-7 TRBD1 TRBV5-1 CASSSRTGVGEQYF
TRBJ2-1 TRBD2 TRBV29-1 CSAPGTSGGNNEQFF
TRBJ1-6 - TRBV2 CASSAQGPLHF
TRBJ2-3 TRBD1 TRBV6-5 CASSLDRRTDTQYF